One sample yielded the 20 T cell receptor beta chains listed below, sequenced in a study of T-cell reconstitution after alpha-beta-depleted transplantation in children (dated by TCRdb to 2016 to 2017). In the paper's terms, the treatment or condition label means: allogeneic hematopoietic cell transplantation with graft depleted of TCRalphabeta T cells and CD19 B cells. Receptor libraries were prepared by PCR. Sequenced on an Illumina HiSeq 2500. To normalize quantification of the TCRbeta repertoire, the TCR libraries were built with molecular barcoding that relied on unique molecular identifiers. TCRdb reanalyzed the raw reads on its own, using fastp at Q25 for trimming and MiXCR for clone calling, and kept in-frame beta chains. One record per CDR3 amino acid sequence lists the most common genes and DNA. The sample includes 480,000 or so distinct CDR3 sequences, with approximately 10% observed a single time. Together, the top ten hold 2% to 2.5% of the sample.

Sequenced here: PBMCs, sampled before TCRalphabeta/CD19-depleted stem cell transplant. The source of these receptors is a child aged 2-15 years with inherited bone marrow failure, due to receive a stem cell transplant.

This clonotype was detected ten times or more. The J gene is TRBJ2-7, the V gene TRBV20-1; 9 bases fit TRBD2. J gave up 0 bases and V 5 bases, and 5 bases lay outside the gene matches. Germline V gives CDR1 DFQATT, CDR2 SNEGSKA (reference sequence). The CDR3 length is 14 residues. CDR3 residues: CSAPRLADSYEQYF. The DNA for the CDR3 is TGCAGTGCTCCAAGACTAGCGGACTCCTACGAGCAGTACTTC.

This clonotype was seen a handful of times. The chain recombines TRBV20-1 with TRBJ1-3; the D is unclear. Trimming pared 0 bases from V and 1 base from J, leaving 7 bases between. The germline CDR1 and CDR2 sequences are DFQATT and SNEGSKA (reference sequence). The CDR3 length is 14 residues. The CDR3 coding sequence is TGCAGTGCTAGAGATCACGGGTCTGGAAACACCATATATTTT. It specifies CSARDHGSGNTIYF.

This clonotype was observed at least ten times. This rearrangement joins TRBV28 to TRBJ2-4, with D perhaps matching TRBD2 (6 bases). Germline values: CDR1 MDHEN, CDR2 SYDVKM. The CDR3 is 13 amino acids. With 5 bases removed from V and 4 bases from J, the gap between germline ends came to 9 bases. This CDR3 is CASSPGLKNIQYF. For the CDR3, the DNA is TGTGCCAGCAGTCCGGGACTTAAAAACATTCAGTACTTC.

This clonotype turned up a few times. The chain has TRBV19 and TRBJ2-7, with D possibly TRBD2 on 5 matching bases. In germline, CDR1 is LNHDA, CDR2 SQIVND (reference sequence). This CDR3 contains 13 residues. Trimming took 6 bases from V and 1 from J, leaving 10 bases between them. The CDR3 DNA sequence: TGTGCCAGTAGAGATTCGGGATCCTACGAGCAGTACTTC. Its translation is CASRDSGSYEQYF.

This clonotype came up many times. CDR3 coding DNA: TGTGCCAGCAGTTTACAGCTCAATCAGCCCCAGCATTTT. Amino acid sequence: CASSLQLNQPQHF. V gene TRBV12-3 or TRBV12-4 combines with J gene TRBJ1-5, with unresolved D. The CDR3 totals 13 residues. V shed 2 bases and J shed 3 bases, with 5 bases lying between them.

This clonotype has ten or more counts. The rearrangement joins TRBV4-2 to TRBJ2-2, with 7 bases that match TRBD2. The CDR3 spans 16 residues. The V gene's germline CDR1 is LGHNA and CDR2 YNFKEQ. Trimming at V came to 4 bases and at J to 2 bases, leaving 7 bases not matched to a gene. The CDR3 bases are TGTGCCAGCAGCCCGTTGAGCGGGACTAACACCGGGGAGCTGTTTTTT. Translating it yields CASSPLSGTNTGELFF.

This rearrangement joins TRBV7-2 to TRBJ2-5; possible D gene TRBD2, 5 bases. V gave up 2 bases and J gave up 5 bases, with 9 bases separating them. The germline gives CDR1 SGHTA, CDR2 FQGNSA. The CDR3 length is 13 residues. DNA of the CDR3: TGTGCCAGCAGCTTACTCAGAGGGGAGACCCAGTACTTC. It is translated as CASSLLRGETQYF.

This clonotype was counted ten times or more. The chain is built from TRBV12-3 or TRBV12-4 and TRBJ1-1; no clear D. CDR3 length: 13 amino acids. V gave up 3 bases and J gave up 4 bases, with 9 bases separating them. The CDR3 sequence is CASSLGRTTEAFF. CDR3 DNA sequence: TGTGCCAGCAGTTTGGGTCGGACCACTGAAGCTTTCTTT.

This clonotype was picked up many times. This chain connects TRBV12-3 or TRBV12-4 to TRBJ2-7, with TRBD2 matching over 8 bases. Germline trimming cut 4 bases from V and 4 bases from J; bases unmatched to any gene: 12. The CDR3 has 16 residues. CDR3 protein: CASSSLAVRGEYEQYF. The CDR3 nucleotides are TGTGCCAGCAGTTCACTAGCGGTACGAGGAGAGTACGAGCAGTACTTC.

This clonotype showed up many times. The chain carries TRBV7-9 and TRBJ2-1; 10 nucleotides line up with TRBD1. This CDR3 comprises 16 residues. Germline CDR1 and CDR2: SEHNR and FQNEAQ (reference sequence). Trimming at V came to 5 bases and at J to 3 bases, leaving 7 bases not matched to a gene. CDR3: CASSRRQGASYNEQFF. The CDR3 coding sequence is TGTGCCAGCAGCCGCCGACAGGGGGCCAGCTACAATGAGCAGTTCTTC.

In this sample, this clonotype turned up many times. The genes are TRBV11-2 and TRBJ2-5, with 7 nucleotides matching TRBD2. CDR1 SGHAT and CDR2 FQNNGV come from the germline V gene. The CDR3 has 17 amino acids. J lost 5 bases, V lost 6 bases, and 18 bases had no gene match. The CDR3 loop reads CASRQGRSSGKAETQYF. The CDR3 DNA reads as TGTGCCAGCAGGCAAGGGCGGTCCAGCGGGAAGGCGGAGACCCAGTACTTC. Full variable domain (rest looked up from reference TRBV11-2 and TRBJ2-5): EAGVAQSPRYKIIEKRQSVAFWCNPISGHATLYWYQQILGQGPKLLIQFQNNGVVDDSQLPKDRFSAERLKGVDSTLKIQPAKLEDSAVYLCASRQGRSSGKAETQYFGPGTRLLVL.

CDR3 residues: CASSLGLPCYEQYF. DNA of the CDR3: TGTGCCAGCAGCCTGGGGCTCCCCTGCTACGAGCAGTACTTC. The rearrangement links TRBV4-2 to TRBJ2-7, with a tentative D call TRBD1 (5 bases). CDR1 and CDR2 (germline): LGHNA, YNFKEQ. CDR3 size: 14 residues. The V end was cut by 4 bases, the J end by 3 bases, with 13 bases between.

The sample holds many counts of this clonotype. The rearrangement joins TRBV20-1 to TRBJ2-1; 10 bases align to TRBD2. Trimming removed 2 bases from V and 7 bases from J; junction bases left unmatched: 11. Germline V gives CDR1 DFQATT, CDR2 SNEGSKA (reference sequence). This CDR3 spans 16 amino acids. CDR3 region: CSARPRTSGLGNEQFF. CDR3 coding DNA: TGCAGTGCTAGACCCCGGACTAGCGGTCTAGGAAATGAGCAGTTCTTC.

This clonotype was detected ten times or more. This chain's CDR3 is CSVGQVWQYF. CDR3 coding DNA: TGCAGCGTTGGACAGGTTTGGCAGTATTTT. This sequence joins TRBV29-1 and TRBJ2-3; weak D call: TRBD1 (6 bases). The CDR3 loop spans 10 amino acids. Looked up from germline, CDR1 is SQVTM and CDR2 is ANQGSEA. Trimming stripped 4 bases from V and 11 bases from J, with 10 bases between.

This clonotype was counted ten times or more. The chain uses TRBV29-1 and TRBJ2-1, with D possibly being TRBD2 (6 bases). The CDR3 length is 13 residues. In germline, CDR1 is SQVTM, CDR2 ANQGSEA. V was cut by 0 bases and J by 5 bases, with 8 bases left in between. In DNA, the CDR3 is TGCAGCGTTGAAGATTGGGAGGACAATGAGCAGTTCTTC. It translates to CSVEDWEDNEQFF.

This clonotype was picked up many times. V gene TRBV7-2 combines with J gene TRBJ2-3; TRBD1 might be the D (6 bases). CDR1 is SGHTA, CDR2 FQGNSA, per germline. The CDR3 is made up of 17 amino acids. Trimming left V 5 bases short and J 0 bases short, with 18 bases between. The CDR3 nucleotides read TGTGCCAGCAGCAATTACAGGGTCTCCCCTAGCACAGATACGCAGTATTTT. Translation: CASSNYRVSPSTDTQYF.

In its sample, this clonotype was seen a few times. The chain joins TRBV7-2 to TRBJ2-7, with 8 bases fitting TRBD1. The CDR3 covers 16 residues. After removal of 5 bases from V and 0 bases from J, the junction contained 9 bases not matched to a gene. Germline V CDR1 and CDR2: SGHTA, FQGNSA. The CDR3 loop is CASSQETGVPSYEQYF. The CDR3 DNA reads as TGTGCCAGCAGCCAGGAGACAGGGGTCCCCTCCTACGAGCAGTACTTC.

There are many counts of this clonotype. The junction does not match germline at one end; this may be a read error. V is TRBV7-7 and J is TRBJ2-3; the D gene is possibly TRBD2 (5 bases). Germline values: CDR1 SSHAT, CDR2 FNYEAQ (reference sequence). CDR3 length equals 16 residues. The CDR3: CASSSGLDASTDTQYF. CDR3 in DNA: TGTGCTAGCAGCTCTGGACTGGACGCTAGCACAGATACGCAGTATTTT.

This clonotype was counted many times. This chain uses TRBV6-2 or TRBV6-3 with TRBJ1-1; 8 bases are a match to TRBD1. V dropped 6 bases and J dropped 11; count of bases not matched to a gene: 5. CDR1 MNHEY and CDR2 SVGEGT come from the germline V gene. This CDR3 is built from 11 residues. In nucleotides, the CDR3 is TGTGCCAGCAGCCAGGGGGCAGTGGCTTTCTTT. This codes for CASSQGAVAFF.

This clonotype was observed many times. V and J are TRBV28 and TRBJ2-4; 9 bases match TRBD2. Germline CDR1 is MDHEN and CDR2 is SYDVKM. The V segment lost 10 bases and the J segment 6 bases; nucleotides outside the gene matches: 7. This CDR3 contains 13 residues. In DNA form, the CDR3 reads TGTGCCACCTCTAGCGGGGTGGGAAACATTCAGTACTTC. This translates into CATSSGVGNIQYF.